The rows below give T cell receptor beta chains drawn from one sample of a study of T-cell reconstitution after alpha-beta-depleted transplantation in children. TCRdb passed the PCR reads through MiXCR, listing each CDR3 protein once. In the table there are some 840,000 distinct CDR3 sequences, less than 20% of which are singletons. The sequences come from PBMCs, mostly from graft donor cells, collected 360 days after TCRalphabeta/CD19-depleted stem cell transplant. Receptor source: a male patient aged 5 to 17 who had a stem cell transplant for acute lymphoblastic leukemia, so the T cells may come from the graft donor. CDR3s include the opening cysteine and the closing phenylalanine or tryptophan. D genes are given only for firm matches. The size field is filled for only some rows; it gives once, few, many or a size class.

V gene: TRBV27
clone size: NA
D gene: NA
J gene: TRBJ2-6
CDR3 DNA: TGTGCCAGCAGTTTATACCCTGGGGCCAACGTCCTGACTTTC
CDR3 protein: CASSLYPGANVLTF

V gene: TRBV4-1
clone size: few
D gene: NA
J gene: TRBJ2-1
CDR3 DNA: TGCGCCAGCAGCCTGAGGGGGTATGAGCAGTTCTTC
CDR3 protein: CASSLRGYEQFF

V gene: TRBV20-1
clone size: NA
D gene: TRBD2
J gene: TRBJ2-1
CDR3 DNA: TGCAGTGCTAGATTAGCGGGAGGGCGAGAGCAGTTCTTC
CDR3 protein: CSARLAGGREQFF

V gene: TRBV20-1
clone size: NA
D gene: TRBD2
J gene: TRBJ2-7
CDR3 DNA: TGCAGTGCTTCCAGAAGGGGACTAGCGGGAGGCTACGAGCAGTACTTC
CDR3 protein: CSASRRGLAGGYEQYF

V gene: TRBV27
clone size: NA
D gene: NA
J gene: TRBJ2-7
CDR3 DNA: TGTGCCAGCAGTTTATCGTGGGGGGTGGCCTTCTACGAGCAGTACTTC
CDR3 protein: CASSLSWGVAFYEQYF

V gene: TRBV10-3
clone size: few
D gene: TRBD2
J gene: TRBJ2-3
CDR3 DNA: TGTGCCATCAGTGTCGCTAGCGGTAGCACAGATACGCAGTATTTT
CDR3 protein: CAISVASGSTDTQYF

V gene: TRBV20-1
clone size: many
D gene: NA
J gene: TRBJ2-1
CDR3 DNA: TGCAGTGCTAGAGATGCGGAGCGCGCCTACAATGAGCAGTTCTTC
CDR3 protein: CSARDAERAYNEQFF

V gene: TRBV7-6
clone size: few
D gene: TRBD2
J gene: TRBJ2-3
CDR3 DNA: TGTGCCAGCAGCTTAGCGGTGACTAGCGTCAGCACAGATACGCAGTATTTT
CDR3 protein: CASSLAVTSVSTDTQYF

V gene: TRBV12-3/TRBV12-4
clone size: many
D gene: TRBD1
J gene: TRBJ1-2
CDR3 DNA: TGTGCCAGCAGCCTGGGACAGTCTAACTATGGCTACACCTTC
CDR3 protein: CASSLGQSNYGYTF

V gene: TRBV12-3/TRBV12-4
clone size: few
D gene: NA
J gene: TRBJ2-1
CDR3 DNA: TGTGCCAGCAGTTTAGGGGCGGTGGCCCCTAACAATGAGCAGTTCTTC
CDR3 protein: CASSLGAVAPNNEQFF

V gene: TRBV2
clone size: NA
D gene: TRBD1
J gene: TRBJ2-3
CDR3 DNA: TGTGCCAGCAGTATGACAGGGGGCGGTCGGGATACGCAGTATTTT
CDR3 protein: CASSMTGGGRDTQYF

V gene: TRBV27
clone size: many
D gene: TRBD2
J gene: TRBJ2-3
CDR3 DNA: TGTGCCAGCAGTGTTCTAGCGGCGACTAGCACAGATACGCAGTATTTT
CDR3 protein: CASSVLAATSTDTQYF

V gene: TRBV7-3
clone size: few
D gene: TRBD2
J gene: TRBJ2-3
CDR3 DNA: TGTGCCAGCAGCCTAACCAGCGGGAGGGGTAGAGATACGCAGTATTTT
CDR3 protein: CASSLTSGRGRDTQYF

V gene: TRBV15
clone size: NA
D gene: TRBD2
J gene: TRBJ2-1
CDR3 DNA: TGTGCCACCAGCAGAGGTCTAGCGGGCAATGAGCAGTTCTTC
CDR3 protein: CATSRGLAGNEQFF

V gene: TRBV20-1
clone size: NA
D gene: TRBD1
J gene: TRBJ1-4
CDR3 DNA: TGCAGTGCTAGATGGGCAGGGGGAGGTGAAAAACTGTTTTTT
CDR3 protein: CSARWAGGGEKLFF

V gene: TRBV7-2
clone size: many
D gene: NA
J gene: TRBJ2-2
CDR3 DNA: TGTGCCAGCAGCTTAGGTTTTGGTCGCACCGGGGAGCTGTTTTTT
CDR3 protein: CASSLGFGRTGELFF

V gene: TRBV29-1
clone size: NA
D gene: NA
J gene: TRBJ2-7
CDR3 DNA: TGCAGCGTTCAGCAGGGGGGCTCCTACGAGCAGTACTTC
CDR3 protein: CSVQQGGSYEQYF

V gene: TRBV5-1
clone size: NA
D gene: TRBD1
J gene: TRBJ2-7
CDR3 DNA: TGCGCCAGCAGAGAGAAGGCCGGGACAGGGGGCCACGAGCAGTACTTC
CDR3 protein: CASREKAGTGGHEQYF

V gene: TRBV9
clone size: few
D gene: TRBD2
J gene: TRBJ2-3
CDR3 DNA: TGTGCCAGCAGCAACGGACTAGCTAGCACAGATACGCAGTATTTT
CDR3 protein: CASSNGLASTDTQYF

V gene: TRBV10-3
clone size: NA
D gene: TRBD2
J gene: TRBJ2-3
CDR3 DNA: TGTGCCATCAGCCACCTAGCGGGAAACGGGGATACGCAGTATTTT
CDR3 protein: CAISHLAGNGDTQYF

V gene: TRBV5-1
clone size: NA
D gene: TRBD1
J gene: TRBJ2-7
CDR3 DNA: TGCGCCAGCAGCGACCGGGACAGGGGATCCAACGAGCAGTACTTC
CDR3 protein: CASSDRDRGSNEQYF

V gene: TRBV6-2/TRBV6-3
clone size: NA
D gene: NA
J gene: TRBJ2-1
CDR3 DNA: TGTGCCAGCAGTTATCGGTTTGCTGCCCCTTCGGAGCAGTTCTTC
CDR3 protein: CASSYRFAAPSEQFF

V gene: TRBV20-1
clone size: few
D gene: NA
J gene: TRBJ2-7
CDR3 DNA: TGCAGTGCTAGAGACCTGACCCGGACCTACGAGCAGTACTTC
CDR3 protein: CSARDLTRTYEQYF

V gene: TRBV6-5
clone size: NA
D gene: TRBD2
J gene: TRBJ2-3
CDR3 DNA: TGTGCCAGCATTAACCGGGACCTTAGCGGGCCCTACACAGATACGCAGTATTTT
CDR3 protein: CASINRDLSGPYTDTQYF

V gene: TRBV29-1
clone size: many
D gene: TRBD2
J gene: TRBJ2-3
CDR3 DNA: TGCAGCGTTGATCGACTAGCGGGAGCGGTTAGGACAGATACGCAGTATTTT
CDR3 protein: CSVDRLAGAVRTDTQYF

V gene: TRBV5-1
clone size: NA
D gene: TRBD1
J gene: TRBJ2-7
CDR3 DNA: TGCGCCAGCAGCTCGGGACAGGGCTTTGGCGAGCAGTACTTC
CDR3 protein: CASSSGQGFGEQYF

V gene: TRBV7-2
clone size: NA
D gene: NA
J gene: TRBJ2-7
CDR3 DNA: TGTGCCAGCAGCCGAACGGGACTTCTAACCTACGAGCAGTACTTC
CDR3 protein: CASSRTGLLTYEQYF

V gene: TRBV12-3/TRBV12-4
clone size: NA
D gene: NA
J gene: TRBJ2-1
CDR3 DNA: TGTGCCAGCAGTCCCGGCAGGAGCTACAATGAGCAGTTCTTC
CDR3 protein: CASSPGRSYNEQFF

V gene: TRBV20-1
clone size: once
D gene: NA
J gene: TRBJ1-1
CDR3 DNA: TGCAGTGCTAGAGGGGGGGGACACACTGAAGCTTTCTTT
CDR3 protein: CSARGGGHTEAFF

V gene: TRBV4-2
clone size: NA
D gene: NA
J gene: TRBJ2-3
CDR3 DNA: TGTGCCAGCAGCCTTGAGAGAGGGGGAGGCACAGATACGCAGTATTTT
CDR3 protein: CASSLERGGGTDTQYF